These 21 T cell receptor beta chains originate from one sample sequenced in a study of cytotoxic CD8 clonotypes in ibrutinib-treated CLL. The table came from immunoSEQ multiplex PCR; TCRdb's copy has only in-frame clones and leaves some out. The sample includes 58,000 or so clones, 57% of them seen just once. The sample in question was PBMCs, obtained after 12 months of ibrutinib treatment. These receptors came from a human donor with chronic lymphocytic leukemia.

The rearrangement links TRBV6-4 to TRBJ2-7; TRBD1 is a possible D gene (8 bases). Germline assignment: CDR1 MRHNA and CDR2 SNTAGT. The CDR3 sequence is 19 residues long. Trimming took 7 bases from V and 4 from J, leaving 32 bases between them. The DNA for the CDR3 is TGTGCCAGCATTAAGCCCCTGGCGGGGGACAGGCGACTACCATACGAGCAGTACGTC. Protein sequence: CASIKPLAGDRRLPYEQYV.

In its sample, this clone was seen a few times. The chain is built from TRBV28 and TRBJ2-4; TRBD2 might be the D (5 bases). The CDR3 loop spans 15 amino acids. Deletions cut 3 bases from V and 7 bases from J, with 16 bases between. In germline, CDR1 is MDHEN, CDR2 SYDVKM. The CDR3 reads CASSFGVRVDNIQYF. CDR3 nucleotide sequence: TGTGCCAGCAGTTTCGGAGTGAGGGTTGACAACATTCAGTACTTC.

The chain uses TRBV25-1 and TRBJ2-3, with D possibly TRBD1 on 6 matching bases. Per germline, CDR1 MGHDK and CDR2 SYGVNS. This CDR3 has 12 residues. V gave up 8 bases and J gave up 14 bases, with 20 bases separating them. The CDR3 reads CASRDQKPTGYF. CDR3 sequence (DNA): TGTGCCAGCCGGGACCAGAAACCGACAGGGTATTTT.

This chain joins TRBV19 and TRBJ1-6, with D possibly TRBD1 on 6 matching bases. This CDR3 region has 14 residues. Trimming shortened V by 1 base and J by 13 bases, and 14 bases separated the two germline ends. CDR1 LNHDA and CDR2 SQIVND come from the germline V gene (reference sequence). CDR3 in DNA: TGTGCCAGTAGTATAGGGGACACTTCCTACCCCCTCCACTTT. The encoded protein is CASSIGDTSYPLHF.

The chain combines TRBV11-2 with TRBJ2-5, with D maybe TRBD1 (6 bases). The CDR3 length is 15 residues. The V gene lost 5 bases and the J gene lost 4 bases, with 17 bases spanning the gap. CDR1 is SGHAT and CDR2 is FQNNGV in the germline V gene. The CDR3 DNA follows: TGTGCCAGCAGCCCCTGGGGGCGAGGCGGAGAGACCCAGTACTTC. It specifies CASSPWGRGGETQYF.

In this sample, this clone turned up many times. The gene calls are TRBV18 and TRBJ2-3; the D is unclear. CDR3 length: 12 amino acids. V lost 0 bases to trimming and J lost 3 bases, with 1 base between them. CDR1 is KGHSH and CDR2 is LQKENI in the germline V gene. DNA of the CDR3: TGTGCCAGCTCACCACCGACAGATACGCAGTATTTT. Amino acid sequence: CASSPPTDTQYF.

In this sample, this clone turned up a few times. The chain recombines TRBV5-1 with TRBJ1-2, with D possibly TRBD1 on 5 matching bases. Deletions cut 4 bases from V and 2 bases from J, with 12 bases between. CDR3 size: 14 residues. Looked up from germline, CDR1 is SGHRS and CDR2 is YFSETQ. Here the CDR3 DNA reads TGCGCCAGCAGCCAGGGCCCTTCAAACTATGGCTACACCTTC. The encoded protein is CASSQGPSNYGYTF.

V and J are TRBV30 and TRBJ1-6; 11 bases line up with TRBD1. With 8 bases clipped from V and 7 bases from J, the junction kept 10 bases outside the gene matches. The CDR3 is 15 amino acids. Germline V gene lookup returns CDR1 GTSNPN and CDR2 SVGIG (reference sequence). CDR3 DNA sequence: TGTGCCCTCAGGGGGACAGGGGGATGGAATTCACCCCTCCACTTT. Its protein product is CALRGTGGWNSPLHF.

The gene calls are TRBV6-5 and TRBJ2-7; D might be TRBD2 (5 bases). The CDR3 is made up of 15 amino acids. V was pared by 2 bases and J by 6 bases, with 17 bases between. Germline lookup yields CDR1 MNHEY and CDR2 SVGAGI. CDR3 sequence: CASSYGAEPGSEQYF. The CDR3 DNA is TGTGCCAGCAGTTACGGAGCGGAGCCTGGGAGCGAGCAGTACTTC.

The genes are TRBV2 and TRBJ2-2; possible D gene TRBD1, 6 bases. V was trimmed by 9 bases and J by 1 base, leaving 9 bases between them. The CDR3 totals 13 residues. The germline V gene has CDR1 SNHLY and CDR2 FYNNEI. Here the CDR3 reads CASPGQNTGELFF. Here the CDR3 DNA reads TGTGCCAGTCCGGGACAGAACACCGGGGAGCTGTTTTTT. The full variable domain, rest sourced from reference TRBV2 and TRBJ2-2, is EPEVTQTPSHQVTQMGQEVILRCVPISNHLYFYWYRQILGQKVEFLVSFYNNEISEKSEIFDDQFSVERPDGSNFTLKIRSTKLEDSAMYFCASPGQNTGELFFGEGSRLTVL.

This clone has only a few counts. This rearrangement joins TRBV19 to TRBJ1-6, with D possibly being TRBD1 (6 bases). V lost 5 bases and J lost 4, with 12 bases in between. This CDR3 region has 15 residues. The germline V gene encodes CDR1 LNHDA and CDR2 SQIVND (reference sequence). The CDR3 region is CASSPRTDYNSPLHF. CDR3 DNA sequence: TGTGCCAGTAGTCCACGGACAGATTATAATTCACCCCTCCACTTT.

The chain carries TRBV19 and TRBJ1-2, with D unresolved. Trimming cost V 0 bases and J 8 bases, with 10 bases left between them. This CDR3 is built from 13 residues. From germline, CDR1 is LNHDA and CDR2 SQIVND (reference sequence). CDR3 region: CASSIDLSRGYTF. CDR3 in DNA: TGTGCCAGTAGTATAGATCTGTCAAGGGGCTACACCTTC.

This clone was seen many times. The rearrangement joins TRBV19 to TRBJ2-5; no firm D call. Trimming shortened V by 5 bases and J by 5 bases, and 12 bases separated the two germline ends. The CDR3 runs to 13 residues. The germline V gene has CDR1 LNHDA and CDR2 SQIVND (reference sequence). In DNA, the CDR3 is TGTGCCAGTAGTGCGTCCTCCGGGGAGACCCAGTACTTC. Its protein product is CASSASSGETQYF.

The chain has TRBV29-1 and TRBJ1-4; D is uncertain. This CDR3 comprises 13 residues. Germline V CDR1 and CDR2: SQVTM, ANQGSEA. V lost 1 base, J lost 8 bases, and 11 bases lay in between. The CDR3 protein is CSVEGLGIEKLFF. The CDR3 region has the DNA TGCAGCGTTGAAGGCTTAGGGATCGAAAAACTGTTTTTT.

The chain joins TRBV7-2 to TRBJ1-6; D ambiguous. This CDR3 has 16 residues. CDR1 and CDR2 (germline): SGHTA, FQGNSA. Trimming took 3 bases from V and 4 from J, leaving 13 bases between them. As DNA, the CDR3 is TGTGCCAGCAGCTTGGGAAGCAGCATTTATAATTCACCCCTCCACTTT. Translating it yields CASSLGSSIYNSPLHF.

This clone turned up a few times. The chain links TRBV19 to TRBJ1-5; D ambiguous. The germline V gene encodes CDR1 LNHDA and CDR2 SQIVND (reference sequence). The CDR3 covers 15 residues. V lost 3 bases, J lost 4 bases, and 13 bases lay in between. As DNA, the CDR3 is TGTGCCAGTAGTATTGTGGCGGGCTCAAATCAGCCCCAGCATTTT. This sequence encodes CASSIVAGSNQPQHF.

This clone was observed a handful of times. This chain connects TRBV19 to TRBJ2-3, with 12 bases lining up with TRBD2. CDR1 and CDR2 (germline): LNHDA, SQIVND (reference sequence). The CDR3 totals 15 residues. Losses at the gene ends were 6 bases for V and 3 bases for J; bases not matched to a gene: 4. This CDR3 reads CASRGGLAGTDTQYF. The CDR3 coding sequence is TGTGCCAGTAGAGGAGGACTAGCGGGGACAGATACGCAGTATTTT.

The rearrangement uses TRBV10-2 and TRBJ2-5; D remains ambiguous. Germline V CDR1 and CDR2: WSHSY, SAAADI. The ends were cut back, 10 bases at V and 5 bases at J, with 11 bases in the middle. The length of the CDR3 is 11 residues. The CDR3 bases are TGCGCCACCATGCGCGAGGAGACCCAGTACTTC. Translating it yields CATMREETQYF.

This chain uses TRBV7-9 with TRBJ1-1, with D tentatively TRBD1 (5 bases). This CDR3 is 15 amino acids long. Germline lookup yields CDR1 SEHNR and CDR2 FQNEAQ (reference sequence). V shed 5 bases and J shed 0 bases, with 13 bases lying between them. DNA for the CDR3: TGTGCCAGCAGCCCTAGGGGCATCATGAACACTGAAGCTTTCTTT. This gives the protein CASSPRGIMNTEAFF.

In this sample, this clone turned up a few times. This chain connects TRBV14 to TRBJ1-3; D is unresolved. V was trimmed by 6 bases and J by 0 bases, leaving 18 bases between them. The CDR3 totals 17 residues. The germline V gene encodes CDR1 SGHDN and CDR2 FVKESK. The DNA of the CDR3 is TGTGCCAGCAGAGGTGGAAGACCCATCTTCTCTGGAAACACCATATATTTT. Translated, it gives CASRGGRPIFSGNTIYF. Full variable domain (remainder filled in from reference TRBV14 and TRBJ1-3): EAGVTQFPSHSVIEKGQTVTLRCDPISGHDNLYWYRRVMGKEIKFLLHFVKESKQDESGMPNNRFLAERTGGTYSTLKVQPAELEDSGVYFCASRGGRPIFSGNTIYFGEGSWLTVV.

This clone is a singleton in its sample. The chain is built from TRBV18 and TRBJ2-5; D is perhaps TRBD1 (5 bases). CDR3 length equals 17 residues. With 1 base removed from V and 4 bases from J, the gap between germline ends came to 19 bases. Germline-derived CDR1 and CDR2 are KGHSH and LQKENI. For the CDR3, the DNA is TGTGCCAGCTCACCACAGTTATCGGTGCCAGGGCGAGAGACCCAGTACTTC. Residues: CASSPQLSVPGRETQYF.